The rows below give T cell receptor beta chains drawn from one sample of a study of blood T cells in healthy people across ages. TCRdb re-analysed the 5' RACE reads in MiXCR, keeping a single row per CDR3 protein. Among fewer than 2 million distinct CDR3 sequences listed, 30% to 40% were seen once. The sample was blood. The source of these receptors is a human donor in good health. The CDR3 runs from the conserved cysteine through the conserved F or W. The order of the fields is clone size, J gene, V gene, D gene, CDR3 DNA, CDR3 protein. The D gene is left open where the match is weak. Only part of the rows carry a size: once, few, many, or a class if the clone is expanded.

NA | TRBJ1-1 | TRBV15 | TRBD1 | TGTGCCACCAGCATGACAGGGGGCTGGTCTGAAGCTTTCTTT | CATSMTGGWSEAFF
few | TRBJ2-1 | TRBV20-1 | TRBD1 | TGCAGTGCTCCCCGACAGGGGGGCTACAATGAGCAGTTCTTC | CSAPRQGGYNEQFF
NA | TRBJ2-1 | TRBV20-1 | NA | TGCAGTGCTAGAGCGACTCGGTCCTACAATGAGCAGTTCTTC | CSARATRSYNEQFF
NA | TRBJ2-1 | TRBV12-3/TRBV12-4 | TRBD2 | TGTGCCAGCAGCCCCGGCGGGGGGCCCACTTGGGATGAGCAGTTCTTC | CASSPGGGPTWDEQFF
NA | TRBJ2-1 | TRBV9 | NA | TGTGCCAGCGGCGTAGTAGGGGCTCACAATGAGCAGTTCTTC | CASGVVGAHNEQFF
NA | TRBJ2-1 | TRBV5-6 | TRBD1 | TGTGCCAGCAGTACAGGGGGCACCTACAATGAGCAGTTCTTC | CASSTGGTYNEQFF
NA | TRBJ2-5 | TRBV20-1 | NA | TGCAGTGCGGATTGGACTACGAACTCGGGGGAGACCCAGTACTTC | CSADWTTNSGETQYF
few | TRBJ2-6 | TRBV12-3/TRBV12-4 | TRBD2 | TGTGCCAGCAGTCCAGGGGGACTAGCGGGTTCTGGGGCCAACGTCCTGACTTTC | CASSPGGLAGSGANVLTF
few | TRBJ2-7 | TRBV12-3/TRBV12-4 | TRBD2 | TGTGCCTGCAGTTCCGGGAGGGTAACGTACGAGCAGTACTTC | CACSSGRVTYEQYF
NA | TRBJ2-1 | TRBV7-3 | NA | TGTGCCAGCAGCTTAAGCAGGGAGAACAATGAGCAGTTCTTC | CASSLSRENNEQFF
NA | TRBJ1-1 | TRBV7-2 | NA | TGTGCCAGCAGCTTAGACAGTGTCACTGAAGCTTTCTTT | CASSLDSVTEAFF
NA | TRBJ2-7 | TRBV14 | TRBD1 | TGTGCCAGCAGCCAAGATCTTAGGGACAGAGTGCAGTACTTC | CASSQDLRDRVQYF
NA | TRBJ2-1 | TRBV15 | TRBD1 | TGTGCCGCCAAGCGACAAGAACAGGGGGGTTACAATGAGCAGTTCTTC | CAAKRQEQGGYNEQFF
few | TRBJ2-7 | TRBV4-3 | NA | TGCGCCAGCAGCCAAGATGGTTCCGGGGGCATTGATTCCTACGAGCAGTACTTC | CASSQDGSGGIDSYEQYF
NA | TRBJ2-7 | TRBV5-1 | TRBD2 | TGCGCCAGCAGCTTGGCAGCGGGGCCAACCTACGAGCAGTACTTC | CASSLAAGPTYEQYF
NA | TRBJ1-1 | TRBV5-4 | NA | TGTGCCAGCAGCTCGGATTTTATCACTGAAGCTTTCTTT | CASSSDFITEAFF